Presented here are 2 T cell receptor beta chains from one specimen sequenced in a study of cytomegalovirus exposure and HLA in healthy donors. This table comes from immunoSEQ multiplex PCR, and its TCRdb copy is limited to in-frame clones, with some not included. The sample lists more than 300,000 clones, 70% to 90% seen once, with 0.65% to 0.95% in the top ten. Input material: PBMCs. The source is a woman under 30 in good health and CMV-seronegative.

V is TRBV29-1 and J is TRBJ2-7; TRBD2 matches at 11 bases. V lost 7 bases to trimming and J lost 0 bases; unmatched junction nucleotides: 14. Germline CDR1 reads SQVTM; CDR2 reads ANQGSEA. This CDR3 has 17 residues. In DNA, the CDR3 is TGCAGCGCCTTATGCAGGCCTAGCGGGAGGAGCTCCTACGAGCAGTACTTC. Amino acid sequence: CSALCRPSGRSSYEQYF.

The sample holds a few counts of this clone. The chain links TRBV4-1 to TRBJ1-5; 8 positions agree with TRBD1. The CDR3 runs 15 residues. Germline V gene data show CDR1 as MGHRA and CDR2 as YSYEKL. V shed 0 bases, J shed 4 bases, and the junction held 2 bases outside the gene matches. DNA for the CDR3: TGCGCCAGCAGCCAAGACGACAGGGGAAATCAGCCCCAGCATTTT. It encodes CASSQDDRGNQPQHF.